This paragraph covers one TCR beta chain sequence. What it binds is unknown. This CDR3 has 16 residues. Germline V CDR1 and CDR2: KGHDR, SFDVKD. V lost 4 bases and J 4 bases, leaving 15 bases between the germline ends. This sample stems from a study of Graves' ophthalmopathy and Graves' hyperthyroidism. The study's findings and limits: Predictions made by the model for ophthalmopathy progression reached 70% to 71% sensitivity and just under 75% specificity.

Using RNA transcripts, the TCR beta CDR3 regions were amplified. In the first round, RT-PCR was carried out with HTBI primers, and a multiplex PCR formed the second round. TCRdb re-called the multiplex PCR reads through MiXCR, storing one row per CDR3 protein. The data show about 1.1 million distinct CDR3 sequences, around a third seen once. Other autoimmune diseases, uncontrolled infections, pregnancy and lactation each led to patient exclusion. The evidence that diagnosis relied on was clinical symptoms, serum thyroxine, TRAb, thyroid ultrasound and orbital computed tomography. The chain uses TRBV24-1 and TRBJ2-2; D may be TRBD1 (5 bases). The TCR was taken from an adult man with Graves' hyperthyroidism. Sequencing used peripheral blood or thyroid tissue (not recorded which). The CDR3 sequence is CATSDFRLGVTGELFF. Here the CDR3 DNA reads TGTGCCACCAGTGACTTCAGGTTAGGGGTCACCGGGGAGCTGTTTTTT.